Sequencing of this TCR beta chain was carried out in a study of T cells in localized non-small cell lung cancer. Measured with immunoSEQ multiplex PCR; TCRdb has only the in-frame clones, and not every one. The sample records tens of thousands of clones, about 76% being singletons. Comment on this clone: Its antigen is not identified.

Study findings and constraints: Among the top 100 tumor clones, a median about 57 appeared in adjacent lung. Highest T cell clonality was seen in uninvolved adjacent lung, surpassing that measured in tumor.

Trimming pared 4 bases from V and 3 bases from J, leaving 6 bases between. The germline gives CDR1 MDHEN, CDR2 SYDVKM. The CDR3 extends over 12 amino acids. The input for sequencing was PBMCs, taken before any cancer treatment. The rearrangement joins TRBV28 to TRBJ1-2; D is unclear. The source is a woman aged 35 to 70 with stage II squamous cell lung carcinoma. CDR3 sequence (DNA): TGTGCCAGCAGTTCGAGGGACTATGGCTACACCTTC. Translating it yields CASSSRDYGYTF.